This T cell receptor beta chain is from a study of OX40 agonist ivuxolimab in advanced cancers. Here immunoSEQ multiplex PCR was the method, and the copy in TCRdb shows in-frame clones only, minus some. The data show 74,000 or so clones, with just under 95% seen just once and approximately 0.32% held by the top ten. With respect to this clone: An end of the junction differs from the germline gene, which may be a read error. This specimen includes other DNA sequences encoding the same CDR3.

The CDR3 length is 13 residues. Per germline, CDR1 SGHDT and CDR2 YYEEEE. This TCR was sampled from an adult with an advanced solid tumor such as melanoma, head and neck, liver or kidney cancer. This chain connects TRBV5-6 to TRBJ1-2; D gene ambiguous. The material was CD4+ or CD8+ T cells sorted from blood, obtained in a trial of the OX40 agonist ivuxolimab. As DNA, the CDR3 is TGTGCTAGCAGCTTGAATCTCATCGAGTCGGTCGCCTTC. Its translation: CASSLNLIESVAF.